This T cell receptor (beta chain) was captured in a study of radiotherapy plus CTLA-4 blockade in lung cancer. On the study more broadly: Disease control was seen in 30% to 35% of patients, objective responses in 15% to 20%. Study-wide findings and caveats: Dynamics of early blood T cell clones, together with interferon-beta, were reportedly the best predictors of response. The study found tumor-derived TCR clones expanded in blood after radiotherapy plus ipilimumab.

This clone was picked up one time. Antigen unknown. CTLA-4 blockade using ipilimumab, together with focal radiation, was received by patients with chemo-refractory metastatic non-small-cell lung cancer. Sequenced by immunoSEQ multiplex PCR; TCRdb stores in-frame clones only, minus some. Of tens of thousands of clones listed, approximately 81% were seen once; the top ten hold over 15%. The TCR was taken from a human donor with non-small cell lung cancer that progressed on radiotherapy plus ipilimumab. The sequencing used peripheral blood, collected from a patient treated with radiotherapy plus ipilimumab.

CDR3 nucleotides: TGCGCCAGCAGCCAAGGGGACAGCTACAATGAGCAGTTCTTC. It is translated as CASSQGDSYNEQFF. This chain uses TRBV4-3 with TRBJ2-1; 7 positions match TRBD1. CDR1 is LGHNA and CDR2 is YSLEER in the germline V gene. J gave up 3 bases and V 1 base, and 0 bases lay outside the gene matches. The CDR3 length is 14 residues.